These 22 T cell receptor beta chains came from one sample sequenced in a study of T cell responses to AZD1222 COVID-19 vaccine. Sequencing was performed with immunoSEQ multiplex PCR; in TCRdb, only in-frame clones are kept and a portion is missing. The sample consists of some 110,000 clones, approximately 89% of them appearing once. This material consisted of peripheral blood, taken 28 days after the second AZD1222 dose. The receptors were sampled from an adult who received the AZD1222 COVID-19 vaccine.

As for this clone: Relative to the germline gene, one junction end is altered; a read error may explain this. This rearrangement joins TRBV5-6 to TRBJ1-4, with TRBD1 identical over 7 bases. Germline CDR1 and CDR2: SGHDT and YYEEEE. The CDR3 contains 15 residues. This chain's CDR3 is CASSHWTGHLSTPPF. The CDR3 DNA reads TGTGCCAGCAGCCACTGGACAGGACATCTCTCGACCCCTCCTTTT.

The chain joins TRBV5-1 to TRBJ1-5; D remains unclear. The germline V gene has CDR1 SGHRS and CDR2 YFSETQ. The CDR3 is 14 amino acids. V gave up 0 bases and J gave up 7 bases, with 11 bases separating them. The CDR3 nucleotides read TGCGCCAGCAGCTTGGGAGGACCGTCACAGCCCCAGCATTTT. It translates to CASSLGGPSQPQHF. Supplemented by reference TRBV5-1 and TRBJ1-5, the full variable domain reads KAGVTQTPRYLIKTRGQQVTLSCSPISGHRSVSWYQQTPGQGLQFLFEYFSETQRNKGNFPGRFSGRQFSNSRSEMNVSTLELGDSALYLCASSLGGPSQPQHFGDGTRLSIL.

This clone appeared a single time. The rearrangement links TRBV7-6 to TRBJ2-5; D ambiguous. CDR1 is SGHVS and CDR2 is FNYEAQ in the germline V gene. V shed 5 bases and J shed 1 base, with 5 bases lying between them. The CDR3 length is 12 residues. Written as DNA, the CDR3 is TGTGCCAGCAGCGGAAGCCAAGAGACCCAGTACTTC. It is translated as CASSGSQETQYF.

The CDR3 nucleotides are TGTGCCAGCAGCTCCGGACAGGGGAGGTACAATGAGCAGTTCTTC. Translating it yields CASSSGQGRYNEQFF. The chain uses TRBV5-4 and TRBJ2-1; 9 bases are a match to TRBD1. The length of the CDR3 is 15 residues. CDR1 is SGHNT and CDR2 is YYREEE in the germline V gene (reference sequence). The V segment lost 3 bases and the J segment 4 bases; nucleotides outside the gene matches: 5.

The chain links TRBV6-2 or TRBV6-3 to TRBJ1-1; TRBD1 might be the D (5 bases). Trimming removed 3 bases from V and 2 bases from J, with 10 bases in between. The germline CDR1 and CDR2 sequences are MNHEY and SVGEGT. CDR3 length: 14 amino acids. The CDR3 DNA follows: TGTGCCAGCAGTTATGGGGGGAAAAACACTGAAGCTTTCTTT. As protein: CASSYGGKNTEAFF.

The chain links TRBV20-1 to TRBJ1-1; D ambiguous. The V end was cut by 6 bases, the J end by 10 bases, with 15 bases between. Germline CDR1 and CDR2: DFQATT and SNEGSKA (reference sequence). The CDR3 runs 11 residues. This CDR3 reads CSAPEERVAFF. CDR3 sequence (DNA): TGCAGTGCCCCTGAAGAGCGGGTAGCTTTCTTT.

The chain uses TRBV19 and TRBJ1-4, with D perhaps TRBD1 (5 bases). From germline, CDR1 is LNHDA and CDR2 SQIVND (reference sequence). CDR3 length: 14 residues. Between the trimmed V and J ends, which lost 5 bases and 8 bases, there was a span of 15 bases. CDR3 region: CASSDRDRWEKLFF. DNA of the CDR3: TGTGCCAGTAGTGATCGGGACCGCTGGGAAAAACTGTTTTTT.

The chain joins TRBV24-1 to TRBJ2-7, with D uncertain. V was clipped by 3 bases and J by 7 bases, with 9 bases between them. Germline V CDR1 and CDR2: KGHDR, SFDVKD. The CDR3 length is 12 residues. CDR3 region: CATSDPLLEQYF. The CDR3 DNA is TGTGCCACCAGTGATCCCCTCTTGGAGCAGTACTTC.

The chain uses TRBV7-2 and TRBJ2-7, with TRBD1 as a possible D gene (5 bases). CDR1 is SGHTA and CDR2 is FQGNSA in the germline V gene. The CDR3 contains 14 residues. The V gene lost 5 bases and the J gene lost 2 bases, with 13 bases spanning the gap. The CDR3 DNA sequence: TGTGCCAGCAGCCCGCGCAGGGTAGCCTACGAGCAGTACTTC. Protein: CASSPRRVAYEQYF.

The gene calls are TRBV19 and TRBJ1-1; TRBD1 aligns across 9 bases. This CDR3 spans 14 amino acids. Germline lookup yields CDR1 LNHDA and CDR2 SQIVND (reference sequence). The V and J ends lost 6 bases and 8 bases, in that order; junction bases with no gene match: 10. CDR3 in DNA: TGTGCCAGTAGACCAACCGGGACAGGGAGCGAAGCTTTCTTT. This codes for CASRPTGTGSEAFF.

The chain links TRBV2 to TRBJ1-2; a weak D match, TRBD1 (6 bases). Germline CDR1 reads SNHLY; CDR2 reads FYNNEI. The V and J ends lost 4 bases and 14 bases respectively, with 20 bases between them. This CDR3 contains 13 residues. The CDR3 reads CASSGTADPLRTF. CDR3 nucleotide sequence: TGTGCCAGCAGTGGGACAGCAGATCCCCTAAGGACCTTC.

The chain combines TRBV30 with TRBJ1-1; 8 bases map to TRBD1. Germline V gene sequence: CDR1 GTSNPN, CDR2 SVGIG (reference sequence). The CDR3 has 13 residues. With V trimmed by 4 bases and J by 3 bases, 4 bases remained unmatched. CDR3 DNA sequence: TGTGCCTGGACGCAACAGGGGGACACTGAAGCTTTCTTT. This encodes CAWTQQGDTEAFF.

The chain recombines TRBV3-1 (or the pseudogene TRBV3-2) with TRBJ2-1; 7 bases align to TRBD2. CDR1 and CDR2 from the germline V gene are LGHDT and YNNKEL (reference sequence). The CDR3 is 14 residues long. The V and J ends lost 7 bases and 3 bases, in that order; junction bases with no gene match: 6. This CDR3 reads CASTPGGSYNEQFF. DNA of the CDR3: TGTGCCAGCACCCCCGGCGGGAGCTACAATGAGCAGTTCTTC.

The chain couples TRBV5-6 to TRBJ1-5; a possible D gene is TRBD1 (6 bases). V was pared by 3 bases and J by 9 bases, with 16 bases between. This CDR3 has 14 residues. Germline lookup yields CDR1 SGHDT and CDR2 YYEEEE. This CDR3 reads CASSSVQGGGPQHF. CDR3 bases: TGTGCCAGCAGCTCGGTGCAGGGAGGGGGGCCCCAGCATTTT.

The chain employs TRBV11-1 and TRBJ1-2; a weak D match, TRBD1 (6 bases). CDR1 and CDR2 (germline): SGHAT, FQDESV (reference sequence). The CDR3 covers 16 residues. The germline V and J ends were trimmed by 2 bases and 1 base, with 14 bases remaining between them. The CDR3 loop reads CASSLLGGALNYGYTF. CDR3 in DNA: TGTGCCAGCAGCTTATTAGGGGGGGCCCTTAACTATGGCTACACCTTC.

The table lists this clone with a few counts. The chain has TRBV7-2 and TRBJ2-4; 16 nucleotides agree with TRBD2. The germline V gene has CDR1 SGHTA and CDR2 FQGNSA. The CDR3 runs to 16 residues. V lost 5 bases and J lost 9; bases outside the gene matches: 7. CDR3 coding DNA: TGTGCCAGCAGCCCGGGACTAGCGGGGGGGCACGGCATTCAGTACTTC. Translation: CASSPGLAGGHGIQYF.

The J gene is TRBJ2-7, the V gene TRBV28, with 8 bases matching TRBD1. V trimming: 3 bases; J trimming: 4 bases; junction bases outside the gene matches: 5. This CDR3 is 14 amino acids long. From germline, CDR1 is MDHEN and CDR2 SYDVKM. The CDR3 coding sequence is TGTGCCAGCAGTTTGGACAGGGTAGGGTACGAGCAGTACTTC. The encoded protein is CASSLDRVGYEQYF.

The chain couples TRBV2 to TRBJ2-7; 10 nucleotides agree with TRBD2. Trimming took 1 base from V and 2 from J; bases not matched to a gene: 5. Germline assignment: CDR1 SNHLY and CDR2 FYNNEI. The length of the CDR3 is 16 residues. Written as DNA, the CDR3 is TGTGCCAGCAGTGAAGACCTACTAGCGGGAACCTACGAGCAGTACTTC. This codes for CASSEDLLAGTYEQYF.

The rearrangement uses TRBV7-2 and TRBJ1-5; 8 nucleotides match TRBD1. V lost 5 bases, J lost 8 bases, and 5 bases stayed unmatched. CDR3 length equals 13 residues. The germline V gene has CDR1 SGHTA and CDR2 FQGNSA. In nucleotides, the CDR3 is TGTGCCAGCAGCCTAGGACAGGGTGAGCCCCAGCATTTT. It translates to CASSLGQGEPQHF.

The CDR3 sequence is CASSPAGAQHF. The CDR3 region has the DNA TGTGCCAGTAGCCCGGCAGGGGCCCAGCATTTT. This chain uses TRBV19 with TRBJ1-5; maybe TRBD1 (6 bases). This CDR3 is 11 amino acids long. The V end was cut by 6 bases, the J end by 11 bases, with 11 bases between. Germline CDR1 LNHDA, CDR2 SQIVND (reference sequence).

Here the CDR3 DNA reads TGTGCCAGCAGTTATCAAGGGACGGGGACCGGGGAGCTGTTTTTT. Amino acid sequence: CASSYQGTGTGELFF. The J gene is TRBJ2-2, the V gene TRBV6-5; D is perhaps TRBD1 or TRBD2 (5 bases each). V lost 3 bases and J 5 bases, leaving 13 bases between the germline ends. The germline CDR1 and CDR2 sequences are MNHEY and SVGAGI. This CDR3 has 15 residues.

The chain couples TRBV29-1 to TRBJ1-2; D gene ambiguous. Per germline, CDR1 SQVTM and CDR2 ANQGSEA. The CDR3 consists of 13 residues. Trimming stripped 4 bases from V and 4 bases from J, with 13 bases between. This CDR3 reads CSVVSEDLYGYTF. In nucleotides, the CDR3 is TGCAGCGTTGTTTCGGAAGACCTCTATGGCTACACCTTC.